This T cell receptor beta chain emerged from a study of OX40 agonist ivuxolimab in advanced cancers. Study as a whole: With ivuxolimab, an agonistic anti-OX40 (CD134) antibody, patients were treated.

V dropped 4 bases and J dropped 6 bases, with 16 bases sitting between them. The CDR3 runs to 14 residues. Per germline, CDR1 SGHNT and CDR2 YYREEE (reference sequence). Generated by immunoSEQ multiplex PCR, the TCRdb table keeps only in-frame clones and is missing some. Found here are 55,000 to 65,000 clones, under 90% of them singletons; the top ten hold approximately 2%. The sample here was CD4+ or CD8+ T cells sorted from blood, taken in a trial of the OX40 agonist ivuxolimab. V and J are TRBV5-4 and TRBJ2-5; a weak D match, TRBD2 (5 bases). This clonotype was obtained from an adult with an advanced solid tumor such as melanoma, head and neck, liver or kidney cancer. The CDR3 DNA sequence: TGTGCCAGCAGCCCGCCTGGCGGGTCGCAGACCCAGTACTTC. Translated, it gives CASSPPGGSQTQYF.